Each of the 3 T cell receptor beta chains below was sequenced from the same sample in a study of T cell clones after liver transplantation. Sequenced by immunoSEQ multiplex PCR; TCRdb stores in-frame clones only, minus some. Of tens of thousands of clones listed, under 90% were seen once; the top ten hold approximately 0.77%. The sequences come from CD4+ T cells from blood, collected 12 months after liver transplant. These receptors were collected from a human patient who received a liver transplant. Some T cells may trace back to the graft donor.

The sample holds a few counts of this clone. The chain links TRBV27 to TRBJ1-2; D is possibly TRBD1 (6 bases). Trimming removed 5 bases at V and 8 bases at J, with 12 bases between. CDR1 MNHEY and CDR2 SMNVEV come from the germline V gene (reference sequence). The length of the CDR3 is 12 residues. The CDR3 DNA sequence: TGTGCCAGCAGTCAGGGGTTTGAGGGCTACACCTTC. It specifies CASSQGFEGYTF.

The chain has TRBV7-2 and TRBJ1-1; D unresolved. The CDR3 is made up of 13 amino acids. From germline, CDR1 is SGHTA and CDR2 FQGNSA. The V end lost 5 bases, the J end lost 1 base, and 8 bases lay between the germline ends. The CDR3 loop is CASSLTKNTEAFF. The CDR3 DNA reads TGTGCCAGCAGCCTTACCAAGAACACTGAAGCTTTCTTT.

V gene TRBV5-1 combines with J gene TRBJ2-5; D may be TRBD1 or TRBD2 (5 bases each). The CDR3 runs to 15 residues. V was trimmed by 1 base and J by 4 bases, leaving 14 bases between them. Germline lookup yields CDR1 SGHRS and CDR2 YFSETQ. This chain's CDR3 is CASSLLVFGAETQYF. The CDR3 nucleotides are TGCGCCAGCAGCTTGCTGGTATTCGGGGCAGAGACCCAGTACTTC. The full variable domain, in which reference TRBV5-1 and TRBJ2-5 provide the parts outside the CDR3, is KAGVTQTPRYLIKTRGQQVTLSCSPISGHRSVSWYQQTPGQGLQFLFEYFSETQRNKGNFPGRFSGRQFSNSRSEMNVSTLELGDSALYLCASSLLVFGAETQYFGPGTRLLVL.